Following are 29 T cell receptor beta chains from one sample sequenced in a study of neurological immune-mediated disorders. TCRdb re-called the 5' RACE reads through MiXCR, storing one row per CDR3 protein. This table has 65,000 to 70,000 distinct CDR3 sequences, roughly 3.6% appearing once. Specimen: PBMCs. These TCRs come from a man younger than 40 with multiple sclerosis.

This clonotype was counted only a few times. The V call is TRBV15, the J call TRBJ1-3; D ambiguous. CDR3 size: 17 residues. Trimming shortened V by 5 bases and J by 3 bases, and 20 bases separated the two germline ends. Germline V gene sequence: CDR1 LNHNV, CDR2 YYDKDF (reference sequence). The CDR3 loop reads CATSRTSPAGGGNTIYF. The CDR3 DNA sequence: TGTGCCACCAGCCGCACCTCCCCCGCAGGTGGTGGAAACACCATATATTTT.

As for this clonotype: Mismatch with germline at one junction end may stem from a read error. The chain combines TRBV27 with TRBJ1-6, with D unresolved. Germline V CDR1 and CDR2: MNHEY, SMNVEV (reference sequence). The CDR3 is 13 residues long. The chain's CDR3 is CASSLKGSTPLNF. The CDR3 nucleotides are TGTGCCAGCAGTTTAAAGGGATCGACACCCCTCAACTTT.

This clonotype was observed at least ten times. The chain joins TRBV5-1 to TRBJ1-2; the D is unclear. V lost 4 bases, J lost 8 bases, and 18 bases lay in between. Germline loops: CDR1 SGHRS, CDR2 YFSETQ. The CDR3 totals 14 residues. The CDR3 region has the DNA TGCGCCAGCAGCCCCCTTGGGGTCGCGAGCGGCTACACCTTC. It yields the protein CASSPLGVASGYTF.

V usage is TRBV12-3 or TRBV12-4 and J usage is TRBJ2-4; D is possibly TRBD1 or TRBD2 (7 bases each). Trimming stripped 6 bases from V and 2 bases from J, with 23 bases between. CDR3 length equals 18 residues. In nucleotides, the CDR3 is TGTGCCAGCAGCCCCACTTCGACAGGGAGGGGAACCAAAAACATTCAGTACTTC. Amino acid sequence: CASSPTSTGRGTKNIQYF.

This clonotype was observed at least ten times. The rearrangement joins TRBV20-1 to TRBJ2-5; D ambiguous. CDR1 is DFQATT, CDR2 SNEGSKA, per germline (reference sequence). Trimming took off 2 bases at V and 1 base at J, with 5 bases between the two ends. The CDR3 has 12 amino acids. Here the CDR3 DNA reads TGCAGTGCTAGACCTACCCAAGAGACCCAGTACTTC. Translation: CSARPTQETQYF.

This clonotype was counted ten times or more. The V call is TRBV5-1, the J call TRBJ2-3; the match to TRBD1 covers 7 bases. Germline V gene data show CDR1 as SGHRS and CDR2 as YFSETQ. The CDR3 is 14 amino acids. J gave up 2 bases and V 4 bases, and 4 bases lay outside the gene matches. CDR3 amino acids: CASSIGTVTDTQYF. The CDR3 DNA follows: TGCGCCAGCAGCATTGGGACAGTCACAGATACGCAGTATTTT. The whole variable domain, remainder taken from reference TRBV5-1 and TRBJ2-3, is KAGVTQTPRYLIKTRGQQVTLSCSPISGHRSVSWYQQTPGQGLQFLFEYFSETQRNKGNFPGRFSGRQFSNSRSEMNVSTLELGDSALYLCASSIGTVTDTQYFGPGTRLTVL.

This clonotype showed up many times. This rearrangement joins TRBV3-1 to TRBJ2-5; 7 nucleotides line up with TRBD1. This CDR3 is 15 amino acids long. Germline loops: CDR1 LGHDT, CDR2 YNNKEL (reference sequence). The junction had 8 bases not matched to a gene; V was cut back by 5 bases and J by 2 bases. In DNA form, the CDR3 reads TGTGCCAGCAGCTCTTACAGGGGCTTTCAAGAGACCCAGTACTTC. Its protein product is CASSSYRGFQETQYF.

This clonotype appeared many times. The J gene is TRBJ2-7, the V gene TRBV10-3; no reliable D call. The CDR3 is 12 residues long. Germline V lookup: CDR1 ENHRY, CDR2 SYGVKD. V lost 0 bases and J lost 3, with 3 bases in between. CDR3 loop: CAISESNYEQYF. CDR3 sequence (DNA): TGTGCCATCAGTGAGTCCAACTACGAGCAGTACTTC.

A few counts support this clonotype. The chain joins TRBV18 to TRBJ1-3; D is possibly TRBD1 (5 bases). Looked up from germline, CDR1 is KGHSH and CDR2 is LQKENI. Trimming cost V 1 base and J 0 bases, with 10 bases left between them. CDR3 length: 16 amino acids. DNA of the CDR3: TGTGCCAGCTCACCACGTGGGGCAGGCTCTGGAAACACCATATATTTT. Protein: CASSPRGAGSGNTIYF.

The rearrangement links TRBV6-6 to TRBJ1-4, with D possibly matching TRBD1 (5 bases). This CDR3 contains 15 residues. Trimming removed 2 bases from V and 3 bases from J, with 10 bases in between. CDR1 and CDR2 (germline): MNHNY, SVGAGI (reference sequence). In nucleotides, the CDR3 is TGTGCCAGCAGTTACGTGGCGGGGGCTAATGAAAAACTGTTTTTT. It is translated as CASSYVAGANEKLFF.

This clonotype was recorded at least ten times. V and J are TRBV6-4 and TRBJ1-1; tentatively, D is TRBD1 (5 bases). Trimming left V 5 bases short and J 1 base short, with 11 bases between. Germline CDR1 MRHNA, CDR2 SNTAGT. The CDR3 covers 14 residues. This chain's CDR3 is CASSPGSTNTEAFF. The CDR3 DNA is TGTGCCAGCAGTCCAGGGAGTACGAACACTGAAGCTTTCTTT.

This clonotype has at least ten counts. J is TRBJ2-5 and V is TRBV9; 8 bases fit TRBD1. Per the germline V gene, CDR1 is SGDLS and CDR2 is YYNGEE. Trimming removed 6 bases from V and 5 bases from J; junction bases left unmatched: 12. The length of the CDR3 is 15 residues. This chain's CDR3 is CASTPGQAVVETQYF. Written as DNA, the CDR3 is TGTGCCAGCACTCCGGGACAGGCGGTCGTGGAGACCCAGTACTTC. The full variable domain, rest sourced from reference TRBV9 and TRBJ2-5, is DSGVTQTPKHLITATGQRVTLRCSPRSGDLSVYWYQQSLDQGLQFLIQYYNGEERAKGNILERFSAQQFPDLHSELNLSSLELGDSALYFCASTPGQAVVETQYFGPGTRLLVL.

This clonotype showed up many times. J is TRBJ2-2 and V is TRBV20-1, with 16 bases matching TRBD2. The CDR3 length is 16 residues. The germline V gene encodes CDR1 DFQATT and CDR2 SNEGSKA (reference sequence). J gave up 5 bases and V 6 bases, and 6 bases lay outside the gene matches. The CDR3 is CSATGLAGGNTGELFF. DNA of the CDR3: TGCAGTGCGACGGGACTAGCGGGGGGGAATACCGGGGAGCTGTTTTTT.

This clonotype was counted a few times. A much larger clone lies a single base off, so this may be a read error. As the CDR3 is not closed by the conserved phenylalanine or tryptophan, this likely results from a read error. The CDR3 protein is CSARNLESEQNEKLFI. The CDR3 DNA sequence: TGCAGTGCTAGAAATCTTGAGTCGGAACAGAATGAAAAACTGTTTATT. The chain is built from TRBV20-1 and TRBJ1-4; D gene uncertain. With 2 bases removed from V and 5 bases from J, the gap between germline ends came to 18 bases. Germline-derived CDR1 and CDR2 are DFQATT and SNEGSKA (reference sequence). The CDR3 sequence is 16 residues long.

The sample holds many counts of this clonotype. The CDR3 is CSASYRLNTEAFF. In DNA form, the CDR3 reads TGCAGTGCTAGTTACAGACTGAACACTGAAGCTTTCTTT. The rearrangement uses TRBV20-1 and TRBJ1-1, with D unclear. Trimming took off 3 bases at V and 0 bases at J, with 8 bases between the two ends. The germline V gene encodes CDR1 DFQATT and CDR2 SNEGSKA (reference sequence). This CDR3 has 13 amino acids.

The DNA of the CDR3 is TGTGCCAGCAGCAAAGCCGAGACAGATAAAGAGCAGTACTTC. This gives the protein CASSKAETDKEQYF. The chain joins TRBV21-1 to TRBJ2-7; TRBD1 reflects the table's D call only, with no check against the DNA. TRBV21-1 corresponds to a pseudogene. This CDR3 comprises 14 residues.

This clonotype was seen repeatedly, ten times or more. The rearrangement uses TRBV6-5 and TRBJ2-7, with 10 bases identical to TRBD2. From germline, CDR1 is MNHEY and CDR2 SVGAGI. Trimming at V came to 6 bases and at J to 4 bases, leaving 18 bases not matched to a gene. The length of the CDR3 is 18 residues. Here the CDR3 reads CASRVTVVGLAGAYEQYF. In DNA, the CDR3 is TGTGCCAGCAGGGTTACGGTGGTTGGTCTAGCGGGGGCATACGAGCAGTACTTC.

The table lists this clonotype with many counts. J is TRBJ2-5 and V is TRBV18; TRBD2 might be the D (6 bases). Germline CDR1 reads KGHSH; CDR2 reads LQKENI. The V end lost 5 bases, the J end lost 0 bases, and 7 bases lay between the germline ends. The CDR3 runs 13 residues. The CDR3 sequence: CASSGGYQETQYF. The CDR3 coding sequence is TGTGCCAGCTCAGGGGGGTACCAAGAGACCCAGTACTTC. The variable domain in full, completed from reference TRBV18 and TRBJ2-5, reads NAGVMQNPRHLVRRRGQEARLRCSPMKGHSHVYWYRQLPEEGLKFMVYLQKENIIDESGMPKERFSAEFPKEGPSILRIQQVVRGDSAAYFCASSGGYQETQYFGPGTRLLVL.

This chain joins TRBV11-2 and TRBJ2-1, with TRBD2 identical over 10 bases. Germline V gene data show CDR1 as SGHAT and CDR2 as FQNNGV. Trimming at V came to 7 bases and at J to 4 bases, leaving 10 bases not matched to a gene. There are 16 residues in the CDR3. For the CDR3, the DNA is TGTGCCAGCACCCTTGAACTAGCGGGACCGTACAATGAGCAGTTCTTC. Amino acid sequence: CASTLELAGPYNEQFF.

The sample holds many counts of this clonotype. This chain joins TRBV6-5 and TRBJ2-2; D remains unclear. This CDR3 comprises 17 residues. Germline CDR1 is MNHEY and CDR2 is SVGAGI. V gave up 0 bases and J gave up 0 bases, with 11 bases separating them. The chain's CDR3 is CASSYSIWQANTGELFF. The CDR3 DNA reads as TGTGCCAGCAGTTACTCGATCTGGCAGGCGAACACCGGGGAGCTGTTTTTT.

In its sample, this clonotype was seen many times. This chain connects TRBV20-1 to TRBJ1-5; D is uncertain. CDR1 is DFQATT and CDR2 is SNEGSKA in the germline V gene (reference sequence). Trimming cost V 3 bases and J 3 bases, with 21 bases left between them. This CDR3 region has 17 residues. CDR3 nucleotide sequence: TGCAGTGCTAGGGAGACACCCGGAGGAGTAGTCAATCAGCCCCAGCATTTT. Translated: CSARETPGGVVNQPQHF.

This clonotype was detected ten times or more. V usage is TRBV12-3 or TRBV12-4 and J usage is TRBJ2-2, with TRBD2 matching 7 bases. J lost 6 bases, V lost 6 bases, and 13 bases had no gene match. The CDR3 consists of 16 residues. The CDR3 sequence is CASSPLWGGVSGELFF. The DNA of the CDR3 is TGTGCCAGCAGCCCCCTGTGGGGGGGGGTTTCCGGGGAGCTGTTTTTT.

Notes on this clonotype: A read error is possible here, since a much larger clone lies one base away. The chain couples TRBV6-5 to TRBJ2-7, with 7 bases matching TRBD1. J was trimmed by 7 bases and V by 6 bases; bases with no gene match: 9. The CDR3 loop spans 13 amino acids. From germline, CDR1 is MNHEY and CDR2 SVGAGI. CDR3: CASRLDRNQEQYF. The DNA of the CDR3 is TGTGCCAGCAGGCTGGACAGGAACCAAGAGCAGTACTTC.

This clonotype has ten or more counts. This chain uses TRBV13 with TRBJ2-1; 8 bases fit TRBD1. There are 17 residues in the CDR3. Germline V lookup: CDR1 PRHDT, CDR2 FYEKMQ (reference sequence). V lost 6 bases, J lost 4 bases, and 14 bases stayed unmatched. CDR3: CASRTDRGNPDYNEQFF. The CDR3 DNA reads TGTGCCAGCAGAACTGACAGGGGCAATCCCGATTACAATGAGCAGTTCTTC. Full variable domain (outside the CDR3, taken from reference TRBV13 and TRBJ2-1): AAGVIQSPRHLIKEKRETATLKCYPIPRHDTVYWYQQGPGQDPQFLISFYEKMQSDKGSIPDRFSAQQFSDYHSELNMSSLELGDSALYFCASRTDRGNPDYNEQFFGPGTRLTVL.

This clonotype was seen repeatedly, ten times or more. The chain couples TRBV4-1 to TRBJ1-4, with 8 bases identical to TRBD1. J gave up 8 bases and V 4 bases, and 9 bases lay outside the gene matches. This CDR3 contains 15 residues. Germline CDR1 and CDR2: MGHRA and YSYEKL. The CDR3 loop is CASSLMDRVGEKLFF. CDR3 in DNA: TGCGCCAGCAGCCTTATGGACAGGGTCGGAGAAAAACTGTTTTTT.

Many counts were recorded for this clonotype. This chain links TRBV12-3 or TRBV12-4 with TRBJ2-3; tentatively, D is TRBD1 (6 bases). The CDR3 covers 14 residues. Deletions cut 2 bases from V and 5 bases from J, with 11 bases between. CDR3 DNA sequence: TGTGCCAGCAGTTTAACAGGGCCCCGAGATACGCAGTATTTT. It encodes CASSLTGPRDTQYF.

This clonotype showed up many times. The chain joins TRBV5-1 to TRBJ1-1; D remains ambiguous. Trimming pared 6 bases from V and 5 bases from J, leaving 14 bases between. The CDR3 is 13 residues long. Germline V gives CDR1 SGHRS, CDR2 YFSETQ. The CDR3 protein is CASKRGVETEAFF. The CDR3 bases are TGCGCCAGCAAACGGGGAGTTGAGACTGAAGCTTTCTTT.

In this sample, this clonotype turned up many times. The chain joins TRBV11-2 to TRBJ2-1; D call uncertain. The V end lost 3 bases, the J end lost 12 bases, and 18 bases lay between the germline ends. Germline loops: CDR1 SGHAT, CDR2 FQNNGV. The CDR3 covers 14 residues. CDR3 nucleotides: TGTGCCAGCAGCTTGACCCCTCCTTATACTCGGCAGTTCTTC. It translates to CASSLTPPYTRQFF.

Ten or more counts support this clonotype. This sequence joins TRBV7-2 and TRBJ2-7; TRBD2 might be the D (5 bases). CDR3 length: 14 amino acids. The germline gives CDR1 SGHTA, CDR2 FQGNSA. The ends were cut back, 4 bases at V and 0 bases at J, with 10 bases in the middle. CDR3: CASSSRAGSYEQYF. The CDR3 region has the DNA TGTGCCAGCAGCTCTCGCGCGGGCTCCTACGAGCAGTACTTC.